These 25 T cell receptor beta chains were sequenced from one sample in a study of blood T cell repertoires in COVID-19. Using immunoSEQ multiplex PCR, the repertoire was profiled, and TCRdb retains in-frame clones only, with some absent. The table records 61,000 or so clones, roughly 80% of them present only once. The sample taken for sequencing was peripheral blood. The origin of the receptors is a woman between 65 and 79 years old with acute or convalescent COVID-19.

This rearrangement joins TRBV20-1 to TRBJ1-1; 8 bases are shared with TRBD1. Germline trimming cut 3 bases from V and 1 base from J; bases unmatched to any gene: 7. Looked up from germline, CDR1 is DFQATT and CDR2 is SNEGSKA (reference sequence). The CDR3 sequence is 15 residues long. As DNA, the CDR3 is TGCAGTGCTAGTTATAACCAGGGGGCGAACACTGAAGCTTTCTTT. Protein: CSASYNQGANTEAFF.

This chain joins TRBV4-3 and TRBJ1-4; D possibly corresponds to TRBD1 (6 bases). Looked up from germline, CDR1 is LGHNA and CDR2 is YSLEER. V shed 1 base and J shed 13 bases, with 13 bases lying between them. This CDR3 is built from 13 residues. The CDR3 here is CASSQVGTHPLFF. CDR3 bases: TGCGCCAGCAGCCAAGTTGGGACACACCCACTGTTTTTT.

In this sample, this clone turned up once. The gene calls are TRBV7-6 and TRBJ1-3, with D uncertain. Germline CDR1 SGHVS, CDR2 FNYEAQ. The CDR3 has 16 amino acids. V was cut by 5 bases and J by 0 bases, with 14 bases left in between. The CDR3 is CASSRVSVASGNTIYF. The CDR3, as DNA: TGTGCCAGCAGCCGGGTGTCCGTTGCCTCTGGAAACACCATATATTTT.

This clone was found once. V usage is TRBV5-4 and J usage is TRBJ2-7; 7 bases line up with TRBD1. V dropped 2 bases and J dropped 3; count of bases not matched to a gene: 8. The CDR3 totals 15 residues. Germline V CDR1 and CDR2: SGHNT, YYREEE (reference sequence). CDR3 loop: CASSFPAGGVYEQYF. In DNA, the CDR3 is TGTGCCAGCAGCTTCCCAGCAGGGGGAGTCTACGAGCAGTACTTC.

The chain recombines TRBV6-2 or TRBV6-3 with TRBJ2-3; D is possibly TRBD2 (6 bases). V was clipped by 2 bases and J by 0 bases, with 15 bases between them. In germline, CDR1 is MNHEY, CDR2 SVGEGT. The CDR3 length is 17 residues. The CDR3 bases are TGTGCCAGCAGTTACCTGCACGGGGGTGCTAGCACAGATACGCAGTATTTT. This codes for CASSYLHGGASTDTQYF.

This clone came up a few times. The chain recombines TRBV24-1 with TRBJ1-2; D is possibly TRBD1 (6 bases). The V gene's germline CDR1 is KGHDR and CDR2 SFDVKD. Trimming stripped 5 bases from V and 5 bases from J, with 20 bases between. CDR3 length: 16 residues. CDR3 nucleotide sequence: TGTGCCACCAGTGGTGGACAGCGGGGATCTTCTTATGGCTACACCTTC. Its translation is CATSGGQRGSSYGYTF.

The CDR3 sequence: CASSWCRGGANYGYTF. The CDR3 bases are TGTGCCAGCAGTTGGTGTCGGGGGGGCGCTAACTATGGCTACACCTTC. The V call is TRBV6-7, the J call TRBJ1-2, with TRBD1 as a possible D gene (6 bases). TRBV6-7 is known as an ORF, though its function is uncertain. The V end lost 4 bases, the J end lost 0 bases, and 15 bases lay between the germline ends. The length of the CDR3 is 16 residues.

The chain uses TRBV25-1 and TRBJ1-1, with D possibly matching TRBD1 (5 bases). This CDR3 is built from 12 residues. The germline V and J ends were trimmed by 2 bases and 4 bases, with 5 bases remaining between them. Germline V gene data show CDR1 as MGHDK and CDR2 as SYGVNS. CDR3 protein: CASSEQGTEAFF. CDR3 bases: TGTGCCAGCAGTGAACAGGGCACTGAAGCTTTCTTT.

J is TRBJ2-3 and V is TRBV18; D is perhaps TRBD1 (7 bases). V was clipped by 6 bases and J by 1 base, with 14 bases between them. From germline, CDR1 is KGHSH and CDR2 LQKENI. The CDR3 covers 15 residues. The CDR3 loop reads CASSPTRGGTDTQYF. Written as DNA, the CDR3 is TGTGCCAGCTCGCCAACCAGGGGGGGCACAGATACGCAGTATTTT.

J is TRBJ2-7 and V is TRBV29-1; TRBD1 matches at 10 bases. CDR1 and CDR2 from the germline V gene are SQVTM and ANQGSEA. The CDR3 extends over 12 amino acids. The junction had 4 bases not matched to a gene; V was cut back by 4 bases and J by 7 bases. CDR3 sequence (DNA): TGCAGCGTTGGACAGGGGGCGAGGGAGCAGTACTTC. It specifies CSVGQGAREQYF.

V usage is TRBV24-1 and J usage is TRBJ2-3, with TRBD1 matching over 10 bases. From germline, CDR1 is KGHDR and CDR2 SFDVKD. Trimming at V came to 5 bases and at J to 1 base, leaving 2 bases not matched to a gene. This CDR3 contains 15 residues. The DNA for the CDR3 is TGTGCCACCAGTGGGGGACAGGGGCGCACAGATACGCAGTATTTT. Its protein product is CATSGGQGRTDTQYF.

The rearrangement links TRBV18 to TRBJ2-6, with 7 bases fitting TRBD1. The CDR3 runs 16 residues. Germline V gene sequence: CDR1 KGHSH, CDR2 LQKENI. Trimming at V came to 4 bases and at J to 3 bases, leaving 6 bases not matched to a gene. The chain's CDR3 is CASSLDRVGGANVLTF. In DNA form, the CDR3 reads TGTGCCAGCTCACTCGACAGGGTTGGTGGGGCCAACGTCCTGACTTTC.

This clone was seen more than once but under ten times. The chain combines TRBV5-1 with TRBJ1-3; D gene uncertain. The CDR3 sequence is 15 residues long. V lost 0 bases and J 1 base, leaving 8 bases between the germline ends. CDR1 is SGHRS and CDR2 is YFSETQ in the germline V gene. CDR3 in amino acids: CASSLGSVSGNTIYF. As DNA, the CDR3 is TGCGCCAGCAGCTTGGGATCGGTTTCTGGAAACACCATATATTTT.

CDR3 protein: CASSLGYQRGNTEAFF. The CDR3 DNA reads as TGTGCCAGCAGCCTAGGATATCAACGGGGAAACACTGAAGCTTTCTTT. This chain connects TRBV5-4 to TRBJ1-1, with D unresolved. The CDR3 is 16 amino acids. CDR1 SGHNT and CDR2 YYREEE come from the germline V gene (reference sequence). V dropped 4 bases and J dropped 2 bases, with 18 bases sitting between them. The variable domain in full, completed from reference TRBV5-4 and TRBJ1-1, reads ETGVTQSPTHLIKTRGQQVTLRCSSQSGHNTVSWYQQALGQGPQFIFQYYREEENGRGNFPPRFSGLQFPNYSSELNVNALELDDSALYLCASSLGYQRGNTEAFFGQGTRLTVV.

The table lists this clone with a count of one. The J gene is TRBJ1-1, the V gene TRBV30, with D uncertain. Germline values: CDR1 GTSNPN, CDR2 SVGIG (reference sequence). The CDR3 has 13 residues. The ends were cut back, 2 bases at V and 0 bases at J, with 7 bases in the middle. The CDR3 DNA follows: TGTGCCTGGAGTTTTCAGATGAACACTGAAGCTTTCTTT. Amino acid sequence: CAWSFQMNTEAFF.

As to this clone: Other DNA sequences in this sample translate to the same CDR3. The rearrangement links TRBV7-2 to TRBJ2-5; D is possibly TRBD2 (5 bases). From germline, CDR1 is SGHTA and CDR2 FQGNSA. Trimming shortened V by 4 bases and J by 5 bases, and 14 bases separated the two germline ends. CDR3 length: 14 amino acids. CDR3 bases: TGTGCCAGCAGCTCGGCGGGTGTGTTGGAGACCCAGTACTTC. This translates into CASSSAGVLETQYF.

V gene TRBV6-2 or TRBV6-3 combines with J gene TRBJ2-2, with D possibly matching TRBD1 (6 bases). V dropped 6 bases and J dropped 1 base, with 27 bases sitting between them. This CDR3 spans 20 amino acids. Germline values: CDR1 MNHEY, CDR2 SVGEGT. The CDR3: CASSFQEGQLLLVNTGELFF. The CDR3 bases are TGTGCCAGCAGCTTTCAAGAAGGACAGCTCTTACTGGTGAACACCGGGGAGCTGTTTTTT.

The chain employs TRBV3-1 (or the pseudogene TRBV3-2) and TRBJ2-5; no firm D call. From germline, CDR1 is LGHDT and CDR2 YNNKEL (reference sequence). Trimming took off 5 bases at V and 2 bases at J, with 9 bases between the two ends. This CDR3 has 13 residues. CDR3 DNA: TGTGCCAGCAGCGATCGCGGACAAGAGACCCAGTACTTC. This sequence encodes CASSDRGQETQYF.

The chain links TRBV4-2 to TRBJ2-1; TRBD2 aligns across 9 bases. The junction had 6 bases not matched to a gene; V was cut back by 0 bases and J by 0 bases. This CDR3 is built from 18 residues. Germline CDR1 LGHNA, CDR2 YNFKEQ. The CDR3 spells CASSQEGGRGGSYNEQFF. The CDR3 bases are TGTGCCAGCAGCCAAGAAGGCGGGCGGGGGGGCTCCTACAATGAGCAGTTCTTC.

This clone has a handful of counts. The rearrangement joins TRBV3-1 (or the pseudogene TRBV3-2) to TRBJ1-3, with TRBD1 as a possible D gene (5 bases). The CDR3 spans 16 residues. Germline CDR1 and CDR2: LGHDT and YNNKEL (reference sequence). The V and J ends lost 3 bases and 0 bases respectively, with 12 bases between them. The CDR3 is CASSHQGAVSGNTIYF. The CDR3 coding sequence is TGTGCCAGCAGCCACCAAGGGGCTGTCTCTGGAAACACCATATATTTT.

The chain joins TRBV4-1 to TRBJ1-2; D not resolved. With 3 bases removed from V and 10 bases from J, the gap between germline ends came to 9 bases. CDR1 and CDR2 from the germline V gene are MGHRA and YSYEKL. The length of the CDR3 is 11 residues. The CDR3 region is CASSHQGVYTF. CDR3 in DNA: TGCGCCAGCAGCCACCAAGGAGTCTACACCTTC.

This clone was seen repeatedly, ten times or more. The chain combines TRBV10-1 with TRBJ2-7; tentatively, D is TRBD1 (6 bases). Trimming removed 2 bases at V and 4 bases at J, with 21 bases between. CDR1 and CDR2 from the germline V gene are WNHNN and SYGVQD (reference sequence). This CDR3 has 17 residues. CDR3 nucleotides: TGCGCCAGCAGTGAGGGACAGACCGATCGGCTAAGGTACGAGCAGTACTTC. Its translation: CASSEGQTDRLRYEQYF.

The chain has TRBV12-5 and TRBJ1-2, with a possible D match to TRBD1 (6 bases). Germline values: CDR1 LGHNT, CDR2 FRNRAP. Deletions cut 7 bases from V and 2 bases from J, with 14 bases between. The CDR3 sequence is 14 residues long. CDR3 sequence: CASEGDLSNYGYTF. CDR3 nucleotides: TGTGCTAGTGAGGGGGACCTTTCCAACTATGGCTACACCTTC.

This clone occurred many times. CDR3 nucleotides: TGTGCCAGTTCGGCGGGCCTTGAGTGGGAGCAGTACTTC. Its protein is CASSAGLEWEQYF. This chain joins TRBV19 and TRBJ2-7; tentatively, D is TRBD2 (5 bases). This CDR3 comprises 13 residues. V gave up 8 bases and J gave up 7 bases, with 18 bases separating them. Germline V gene sequence: CDR1 LNHDA, CDR2 SQIVND (reference sequence). Full variable domain (missing parts from reference TRBV19 and TRBJ2-7): DGGITQSPKYLFRKEGQNVTLSCEQNLNHDAMYWYRQDPGQGLRLIYYSQIVNDFQKGDIAEGYSVSREKKESFPLTVTSAQKNPTAFYLCASSAGLEWEQYFGPGTRLTVT.

The V gene is TRBV28, the J gene TRBJ1-5; tentatively, D is TRBD1 (5 bases). The V end lost 5 bases, the J end lost 7 bases, and 12 bases lay between the germline ends. This CDR3 contains 13 residues. Germline assignment: CDR1 MDHEN and CDR2 SYDVKM. This CDR3 reads CASSRQLLQPQHF. Here the CDR3 DNA reads TGTGCCAGCAGTCGACAGCTTCTGCAGCCCCAGCATTTT.